The 18 T cell receptor beta chains below all came from one sample that was sequenced in a study of human thymus T cells. Using immunoSEQ multiplex PCR, the repertoire was profiled, and TCRdb retains in-frame clones only, with some absent. The table records about 44,000 clones, 94% of them present only once. Sequencing used blood. The origin of the receptors is a boy under two years old with a congenital heart defect but otherwise immunologically healthy.

The chain has TRBV19 and TRBJ1-1; 10 bases are shared with TRBD1. The CDR3 consists of 15 residues. Germline lookup yields CDR1 LNHDA and CDR2 SQIVND (reference sequence). The V and J ends lost 2 bases and 4 bases, in that order; junction bases with no gene match: 4. The CDR3: CASSIRDRGPTEAFF. DNA for the CDR3: TGTGCCAGTAGTATAAGGGACAGGGGTCCCACTGAAGCTTTCTTT. The whole variable domain, filled in from reference TRBV19 and TRBJ1-1, reads DGGITQSPKYLFRKEGQNVTLSCEQNLNHDAMYWYRQDPGQGLRLIYYSQIVNDFQKGDIAEGYSVSREKKESFPLTVTSAQKNPTAFYLCASSIRDRGPTEAFFGQGTRLTVV.

This clone was detected once. The chain employs TRBV11-3 and TRBJ2-3; a possible D gene is TRBD2 (7 bases). V was trimmed by 3 bases and J by 0 bases, leaving 10 bases between them. Germline-derived CDR1 and CDR2 are SGHNT and YENEEA. The CDR3 is 15 residues long. Here the CDR3 DNA reads TGTGCCAGCAGCTTTGGCGGGGGCAGCACAGATACGCAGTATTTT. As protein: CASSFGGGSTDTQYF.

The genes are TRBV2 and TRBJ1-2; 7 bases match TRBD1. Germline-derived CDR1 and CDR2 are SNHLY and FYNNEI. The CDR3 length is 13 residues. V lost 11 bases, J lost 5 bases, and 11 bases stayed unmatched. The CDR3 region has the DNA TGTGCCCACACGGGGAGGGGGCTGTATGGCTACACCTTC. Protein sequence: CAHTGRGLYGYTF. The full variable domain, completed using reference TRBV2 and TRBJ1-2, is EPEVTQTPSHQVTQMGQEVILRCVPISNHLYFYWYRQILGQKVEFLVSFYNNEISEKSEIFDDQFSVERPDGSNFTLKIRSTKLEDSAMYFCAHTGRGLYGYTFGSGTRLTVV.

V gene TRBV5-1 combines with J gene TRBJ2-5; 7 bases are a match to TRBD1. Germline V lookup: CDR1 SGHRS, CDR2 YFSETQ. V lost 3 bases, J lost 1 base, and 3 bases stayed unmatched. The CDR3 extends over 14 amino acids. The CDR3 loop is CASSYGQAQETQYF. The CDR3 bases are TGCGCCAGCAGCTACGGACAGGCCCAAGAGACCCAGTACTTC. Full variable domain (remainder filled in from reference TRBV5-1 and TRBJ2-5): KAGVTQTPRYLIKTRGQQVTLSCSPISGHRSVSWYQQTPGQGLQFLFEYFSETQRNKGNFPGRFSGRQFSNSRSEMNVSTLELGDSALYLCASSYGQAQETQYFGPGTRLLVL.

This chain connects TRBV2 to TRBJ2-5; the D is unclear. The CDR3 consists of 10 residues. Trimming left V 6 bases short and J 2 bases short, with 1 base between. From germline, CDR1 is SNHLY and CDR2 FYNNEI. CDR3 nucleotide sequence: TGTGCCAGCAGACAAGAGACCCAGTACTTC. Residues: CASRQETQYF. The full variable domain, in which reference TRBV2 and TRBJ2-5 provide the parts outside the CDR3, is EPEVTQTPSHQVTQMGQEVILRCVPISNHLYFYWYRQILGQKVEFLVSFYNNEISEKSEIFDDQFSVERPDGSNFTLKIRSTKLEDSAMYFCASRQETQYFGPGTRLLVL.

V is TRBV27 and J is TRBJ2-3, with 8 bases that match TRBD2. The CDR3 length is 15 residues. Germline V lookup: CDR1 MNHEY, CDR2 SMNVEV (reference sequence). The ends lost 5 bases at V and 6 bases at J; junction bases unmatched: 10. CDR3 nucleotide sequence: TGTGCCAGCAGTATTCTCAGCGGGGGTTGGGATACGCAGTATTTT. Amino acid sequence: CASSILSGGWDTQYF.

V gene TRBV19 combines with J gene TRBJ1-1, with D unclear. The CDR3 totals 15 residues. Germline CDR1 LNHDA, CDR2 SQIVND (reference sequence). Trimming took off 4 bases at V and 0 bases at J, with 12 bases between the two ends. The CDR3 bases are TGTGCCAGTAGTAGGGCAGGCCAAATGAACACTGAAGCTTTCTTT. Protein product: CASSRAGQMNTEAFF.

The V call is TRBV5-6, the J call TRBJ1-5, with D possibly TRBD1 on 6 matching bases. The CDR3 is made up of 13 amino acids. CDR1 is SGHDT, CDR2 YYEEEE, per germline. Trimming stripped 4 bases from V and 6 bases from J, with 11 bases between. Here the CDR3 DNA reads TGTGCCAGCAGCGGAGGGACAACTCAGCCCCAGCATTTT. It encodes CASSGGTTQPQHF. Full variable domain (outside the CDR3, taken from reference TRBV5-6 and TRBJ1-5): DAGVTQSPTHLIKTRGQQVTLRCSPKSGHDTVSWYQQALGQGPQFIFQYYEEEERQRGNFPDRFSGHQFPNYSSELNVNALLLGDSALYLCASSGGTTQPQHFGDGTRLSIL.

V usage is TRBV7-9 and J usage is TRBJ1-2, with D maybe TRBD1 (6 bases). CDR3 length equals 13 residues. Per germline, CDR1 SEHNR and CDR2 FQNEAQ (reference sequence). V was pared by 7 bases and J by 8 bases, with 17 bases between. The CDR3 nucleotides read TGTGCCAGCATCCTAGGGGGGACTGAAGGCTACACCTTC. It specifies CASILGGTEGYTF. Full variable domain (rest looked up from reference TRBV7-9 and TRBJ1-2): DTGVSQNPRHKITKRGQNVTFRCDPISEHNRLYWYRQTLGQGPEFLTYFQNEAQLEKSRLLSDRFSAERPKGSFSTLEIQRTEQGDSAMYLCASILGGTEGYTFGSGTRLTVV.

This chain connects TRBV15 to TRBJ2-7; D might be TRBD1 (6 bases). V lost 0 bases to trimming and J lost 6 bases, with 12 bases between them. Germline-derived CDR1 and CDR2 are LNHNV and YYDKDF (reference sequence). The CDR3 length is 14 residues. The CDR3 loop is CATSRDNVGGEQYF. The CDR3 region has the DNA TGTGCCACCAGCAGAGATAATGTAGGGGGCGAGCAGTACTTC.

The chain recombines TRBV11-2 with TRBJ2-6; D is uncertain. This CDR3 comprises 13 residues. Germline V gene sequence: CDR1 SGHAT, CDR2 FQNNGV. V was trimmed by 8 bases and J by 1 base, leaving 6 bases between them. The CDR3 loop reads CASGRSGANVLTF. CDR3 in DNA: TGTGCCAGCGGCAGATCTGGGGCCAACGTCCTGACTTTC.

V gene TRBV27 combines with J gene TRBJ1-1; 7 nucleotides line up with TRBD1. From germline, CDR1 is MNHEY and CDR2 SMNVEV (reference sequence). V was clipped by 5 bases and J by 7 bases; unmatched bases: 10. This CDR3 spans 14 amino acids. CDR3 loop: CASSPQTGPGEAFF. The CDR3 DNA reads TGTGCCAGCAGTCCCCAGACAGGGCCGGGTGAAGCTTTCTTT.

This clone came up once. The chain is built from TRBV7-6 and TRBJ2-5; 7 bases agree with TRBD1. The CDR3 is 12 residues long. With 1 base clipped from V and 9 bases from J, the junction kept 2 bases outside the gene matches. Looked up from germline, CDR1 is SGHVS and CDR2 is FNYEAQ. CDR3 nucleotide sequence: TGTGCCAGCAGCTTAGATGGACAGGCCCAGTACTTC. As protein: CASSLDGQAQYF. Drawing the rest from reference TRBV7-6 and TRBJ2-5, the complete variable domain is GAGVSQSPRYKVTKRGQDVALRCDPISGHVSLYWYRQALGQGPEFLTYFNYEAQQDKSGLPNDRFSAERPEGSISTLTIQRTEQRDSAMYRCASSLDGQAQYFGPGTRLLVL.

J is TRBJ2-7 and V is TRBV11-2; D gene unclear. From germline, CDR1 is SGHAT and CDR2 FQNNGV. The CDR3 sequence is 14 residues long. The V gene lost 1 base and the J gene lost 1 base, with 8 bases spanning the gap. Here the CDR3 reads CASSLGWGSYEQYF. The DNA of the CDR3 is TGTGCCAGCAGCTTAGGTTGGGGATCCTACGAGCAGTACTTC.

The V and J genes are TRBV6-6 and TRBJ1-2; perhaps TRBD1 as D (5 bases). The germline V and J ends were trimmed by 4 bases and 8 bases, with 20 bases remaining between them. The CDR3 has 15 residues. Germline V gene sequence: CDR1 MNHNY, CDR2 SVGAGI (reference sequence). For the CDR3, the DNA is TGTGCCAGCAGTTCCCTTGGGACTTTGCGAGGCGGCTACACCTTC. It yields the protein CASSSLGTLRGGYTF.

This clone was detected only once. The chain is built from TRBV6-6 and TRBJ1-5, with no clear D. Germline CDR1 and CDR2: MNHNY and SVGAGI (reference sequence). Trimming removed 2 bases from V and 3 bases from J, with 5 bases in between. This CDR3 has 13 amino acids. The CDR3, as DNA: TGTGCCAGCAGTTACAGCTTCAATCAGCCCCAGCATTTT. It translates to CASSYSFNQPQHF.

The rearrangement uses TRBV5-6 and TRBJ2-7, with 8 bases matching TRBD1. This CDR3 is built from 13 residues. Germline CDR1 reads SGHDT; CDR2 reads YYEEEE. V lost 4 bases, J lost 4 bases, and 4 bases stayed unmatched. The CDR3 DNA reads TGTGCCAGCAGCCTACGGACAGGGTACGAGCAGTACTTC. It specifies CASSLRTGYEQYF.

This chain connects TRBV7-2 to TRBJ2-7; no definite D call. Germline V gives CDR1 SGHTA, CDR2 FQGNSA. The CDR3 spans 15 residues. V lost 1 base and J 2 bases, leaving 12 bases between the germline ends. The chain's CDR3 is CASSLVARIPYEQYF. The CDR3 coding sequence is TGTGCCAGCAGCTTAGTTGCGAGGATCCCCTACGAGCAGTACTTC.